This T cell receptor beta chain emerged from a study of T cell repertoires in cytomegalovirus infection. As for the study in general: TCR beta signatures that were public indicated CMV infection and matching HLA type.

This clonotype was seen just once. Its antigen is not identified. TCRdb re-called the reads with MiXCR, one entry per CDR3 protein. The profile covers fewer than 550,000 distinct CDR3 sequences, with roughly 12% appearing a single time and about 10% taken by the ten largest. Notes on the study in general: Ex vivo, HLA-C-restricted CMV-specific TCR beta clonotypes prevailed over the rest of the response. The cumulative frequency of public TCR beta families identified carriers of CMV plus the relevant HLA.

Germline values: CDR1 SGHRS, CDR2 YFSETQ. This CDR3 comprises 16 residues. The germline V and J ends were trimmed by 4 bases and 4 bases, with 17 bases remaining between them. The sample comprised PBMCs. V gene TRBV5-1 combines with J gene TRBJ2-2, with D unresolved. The TCR was taken from a human donor in good health (CMV status not recorded). Some clones in this sample may be carry-over from other donors' samples. The CDR3 is CASSPGAGTTTGELFF. The CDR3 nucleotides read TGCGCCAGCAGCCCTGGCGCAGGAACCACCACCGGGGAGCTGTTTTTT.